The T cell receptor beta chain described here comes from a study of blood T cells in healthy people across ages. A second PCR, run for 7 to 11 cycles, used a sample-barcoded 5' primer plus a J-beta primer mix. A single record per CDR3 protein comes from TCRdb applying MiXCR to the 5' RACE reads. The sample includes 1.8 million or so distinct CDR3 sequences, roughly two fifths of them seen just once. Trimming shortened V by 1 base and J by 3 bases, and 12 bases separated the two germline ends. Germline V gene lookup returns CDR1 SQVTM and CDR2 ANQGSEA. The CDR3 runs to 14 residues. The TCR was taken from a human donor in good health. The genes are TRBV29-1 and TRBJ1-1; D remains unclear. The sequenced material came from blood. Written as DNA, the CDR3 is TGCAGCGTTGAAGGCCGACTGAGCGACACTGAAGCTTTCTTT. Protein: CSVEGRLSDTEAFF.